This is a list of T cell receptor beta chains from one sample in a study of blood T cell repertoires in COVID-19. Profiled with immunoSEQ multiplex PCR; TCRdb holds only in-frame clones, not every one. The data contain more than 350,000 clones, roughly 84% of them singletons. Sequencing was carried out using PBMCs or T cells enriched from blood (not recorded which). All receptors derive from a woman younger than 30 who had been exposed to COVID-19. Both conserved end residues are part of each CDR3. The D gene is left open where the match is weak. Clone size is not always given. Where it is, it says once, few, many or a class for expanded clones.

TRBJ2-7 TRBD1 - TRBV7-3 TGTGCCAGCAGCTTAATGGGACAGGTCAAACCGGCCGAGCAGTACTTC CASSLMGQVKPAEQYF
TRBJ1-1 - - TRBV28 TGTGCCAGCAGGGGGACACCGAACACTGAAGCTTTCTTT CASRGTPNTEAFF
TRBJ1-2 - - TRBV5-4 TGTGCCAGCAGCTTGATGAGCTATGGCTACACCTTC CASSLMSYGYTF
TRBJ1-3 - - TRBV10-2 TGCGCCAGCTCCCTTGGGCCCTACTCTGGAAACACCATATATTTT CASSLGPYSGNTIYF
TRBJ1-2 - few TRBV28 TGTGCCAGCAGGTACGATTCTACAGGGACTAGAGGCTACACCTTC CASRYDSTGTRGYTF
TRBJ2-3 TRBD2 - TRBV11-3 TGTGCCAGCAGCTTGCGGACTAGCGGGAGAACAGATACGCAGTATTTT CASSLRTSGRTDTQYF
TRBJ2-1 - - TRBV18 TGTGCCAGCTCACCACGTGCGAACAGTTACAATGAGCAGTTCTTC CASSPRANSYNEQFF
TRBJ2-1 - - TRBV5-4 TGTGCCAGCAGCTTGGCCGACAGGGGACTACCTTGGTACAATGAGCAGTTCTTC CASSLADRGLPWYNEQFF
TRBJ2-7 TRBD1 - TRBV7-9 TGTGCCAGCAGCTCTTCGAGGACAGGGGGATATTACGAGCAGTACTTC CASSSSRTGGYYEQYF
TRBJ1-1 - - TRBV9 TGTGCCAGCAGCGTAGCGAATAGCCCGAACACTGAAGCTTTCTTT CASSVANSPNTEAFF
TRBJ2-5 - few TRBV6-5 TGTGCCAGCAGTTACGTCGCTAGTCAAGAGACCCAGTACTTC CASSYVASQETQYF
TRBJ1-2 - - TRBV20-1 TGCAGTGCTACCCATTATGGCTACACCTTC CSATHYGYTF
TRBJ1-4 TRBD1 - TRBV24-1 TGTGCCACCAGTGACCCTACAGGGGAAGGGGAAAAACTGTTTTTT CATSDPTGEGEKLFF
TRBJ2-7 - - TRBV11-2 TGTGCCAGCAGCTTAATCCTTAGATACGAGCAGTACTTC CASSLILRYEQYF
TRBJ1-1 TRBD1 - TRBV19 TGTGCCAGTGGTACCCCCCCGGGACAGGGAATAAACACTGAAGCTTTCTTT CASGTPPGQGINTEAFF
TRBJ2-7 TRBD2 - TRBV4-2 TGTGCCAGCAGCCAAGATCAGCGGGGGAGCTCCTACGAGCAGTACTTC CASSQDQRGSSYEQYF
TRBJ2-5 TRBD2 once TRBV11-2 TGTGCCAGCAGCAACTTAGCGGGAGGGCCGGGAGAGACCCAGTACTTC CASSNLAGGPGETQYF
TRBJ2-6 TRBD1 - TRBV7-9 TGTGCCAGCAGCTTGGTCCCGGGACAGGTCTCTGGGGCCAACGTCCTGACTTTC CASSLVPGQVSGANVLTF
TRBJ1-2 TRBD1 - TRBV27 TGTGCCAGCAAGTCGCTTAACCGGGACAGCGAGGCCGGCTACACCTTC CASKSLNRDSEAGYTF
TRBJ1-1 - - TRBV9 TGTGCCAGCAGTGTTCGGGGGGGCACTGAAGCTTTCTTT CASSVRGGTEAFF
TRBJ1-1 - - TRBV18 TGTGCCAGCTACTCGGGACTCACCGGATCGGCTTTCTTT CASYSGLTGSAFF
TRBJ1-1 - - TRBV28 TGTGCCAGCATTCTAGACCCGAACACTGAAGCTTTCTTT CASILDPNTEAFF
TRBJ1-3 - - TRBV6-5 TGTGCCAGCAGTTACTCGTTTGAGAGCTCTGGAAACACCATATATTTT CASSYSFESSGNTIYF
TRBJ2-7 TRBD2 - TRBV28 TGTGCCAGCAGTTTGCGCGGGAGTATGACCTACGAGCAGTACTTC CASSLRGSMTYEQYF
TRBJ2-3 TRBD2 - TRBV23-1 TGCGCCAGCAGTCCCGGACTAGCGGGGGGGCCGTTATCCACAGATACGCAGTATTTT CASSPGLAGGPLSTDTQYF
TRBJ1-2 - - TRBV2 TGTGCCAGCAGTTACCAGGTCTTCAACACCTTC CASSYQVFNTF
TRBJ2-3 TRBD1 - TRBV10-3 TGTGCCATCAGTAGACAGGGGGACACAGATACGCAGTATTTT CAISRQGDTDTQYF
TRBJ2-4 TRBD1 - TRBV7-9 TGTGCCAGCAGCCCTCCGGACAGGGTTAAAAACATTCAGTACTTC CASSPPDRVKNIQYF
TRBJ1-1 - few TRBV29-1 TGCAGCGTTGATAGGGGCCTCGGTGAAGCTTTCTTT CSVDRGLGEAFF
TRBJ2-4 TRBD2 - TRBV4-2 TGTGCCAGCAGCCAAGACCTCGGGAGGTACCACAACAAAAACATTCAGTACTTC CASSQDLGRYHNKNIQYF
TRBJ2-7 - - TRBV21-1 TGTGCCAGCAGCAAAGACAGGGACTATTACGAGCAGTACTTC CASSKDRDYYEQYF
TRBJ2-7 TRBD1 few TRBV28 TGTGCCAGCAGTGCCGGGACAGGGAATTTCGGCCAGTACTTC CASSAGTGNFGQYF
TRBJ1-2 TRBD1 - TRBV7-8 TGTGCCAGCAGCTTAGCAGGGGGACAGGGCTACGGCTACACCTTC CASSLAGGQGYGYTF
TRBJ1-1 TRBD1 - TRBV19 TGTGCCAGTAGTATCCCCAGGGGGCAGGTAAGGACTGAAGCTTTCTTT CASSIPRGQVRTEAFF
TRBJ1-1 TRBD1 - TRBV29-1 TGCAGCGTGGGACAGCAGAACACTGAAGCTTTCTTT CSVGQQNTEAFF
TRBJ1-5 - - TRBV21-1 TGTGCCAGCAGCAAAGCGGGCGGGGGGAATCAGCCCCAGCATTTT CASSKAGGGNQPQHF
TRBJ2-7 TRBD1 - TRBV10-3 TGTGCCATCAGCCCAAACGACAGGGGGCGAGCGGAGCAGTACTTC CAISPNDRGRAEQYF
TRBJ2-1 TRBD1 once TRBV28 TGTGCCAGCAGTTTATCCCAGGGGGCCTTGCATGAGCAGTTCTTC CASSLSQGALHEQFF
TRBJ1-2 - - TRBV7-2 TGTGCCAGCAGTACCGGCTATCAGGGTGTAATTAGAAGTAACTATGGCTACACCTTC CASSTGYQGVIRSNYGYTF
TRBJ1-1 - once TRBV7-9 TGTGCCAGCGACACCCGGGCAGGGGCAGGGAACACTGAAGCTTTCTTT CASDTRAGAGNTEAFF
TRBJ1-1 - once TRBV14 TGTGCCAGCAGCCAAGCTAGAAATGGGTTCCCTGAAGCTTTCTTT CASSQARNGFPEAFF